This T cell receptor beta chain originates from a study of shared clonotypes between healthy human individuals. Sequenced by immunoSEQ multiplex PCR; TCRdb stores in-frame clones only, minus some. The repertoire includes 2.3 million or so clones, 85% to 95% of them detected once, and about 0.39% sits in the top ten. In the case of this clone: The antigen is not known.

Study-wide findings and caveats: Among non-shared clonotypes, generation probabilities were lower than among those shared by all four donors. Generally, estimated richness proved larger in naive subsets than it did in memory subsets.

Healthy and HIV-negative, the adult donors had no recent acute infections or vaccinations. The source is a man younger than 35 in good health. Some clones in this sample may be carry-over from other donors' samples. The sequencing sample was made of naive CD4+ T cells from PBMCs. Subset meaning: CD45RA+ positively selected.

CDR3 in amino acids: CSVRWGQGADTQYF. Here the CDR3 DNA reads TGCAGCGTCAGATGGGGACAAGGGGCAGATACGCAGTATTTT. The chain uses TRBV29-1 and TRBJ2-3; the D gene is possibly TRBD1 (6 bases). Per germline, CDR1 SQVTM and CDR2 ANQGSEA. V was cut by 6 bases and J by 4 bases, with 17 bases left in between. This CDR3 has 14 residues.